The entry that follows covers one TCR beta chain sequence. What antigen it recognizes has not been identified. Per-nucleotide qualities are absent, and no much larger clonotype sits a single base away. This specimen belongs to a study of blood T cell repertoires in COVID-19 (TCRdb year 2020). Study-wide context: Samples covering the acute and convalescent phases of COVID-19 were provided by collaborators in the United States, Italy and Spain. The prospective study material was composed of cDNA or gDNA derived from T cells, B-cell-depleted T cells, or PBMCs. The repertoires were released in a freely available public database meant as a resource for research on the immune response to SARS-CoV-2. Where available, HLA class I and class II types were taken from metadata supplied by the sample provider and were not determined by assay-based typing. Sample metadata almost always included a de-identified subject ID, COVID-19 status, age in years and sex. Samples were obtained from the ongoing ImmuneRACE study (first 160 participants) and from about 1,300 subjects provided by 6 global collaborators. The dataset comprised deeply sampled blood TCRbeta repertoires from subjects exposed to, actively infected with, or recovered from COVID-19. The paper's findings and limits, for the study overall: How much clinical and demographic metadata was included differed by source and by participant, and the metadata was provided uncurated.

TCRbeta CDR3 regions were amplified from genomic DNA using the immunoSEQ Assay, a bias-controlled multiplex PCR. From the authors' description of their analysis: Nucleated cell counts per sample were estimated from amplification of reference gene primers within the assay. To quantify the absolute abundance of each unique TCRbeta CDR3 rearrangement, sequence reads were collapsed and filtered. For each sample, productive Simpson clonality was calculated by taking the square root of Simpson's diversity index across productive rearrangements. TCRdb holds this immuneACCESS table with in-frame rearrangements only. Some clones are missing; in checked studies, unresolved V genes explain under half, and the rest has no known cause. From that table come the V and J calls and clone size; the DNA was used to work out D and trimming. The sample data list around 360,000 clones, and roughly nine tenths of these were observed just once. The ten top clones hold almost 3% of the sample.

Participants in the prospective study were enrolled through a virtual design, were aged roughly 18 to 95 years, and lived in 24 United States geographic areas. Cohort assignment in the prospective study relied on participant-reported clinical history from a screening survey and a study questionnaire. For ImmuneRACE Cohort 3, a participant was defined as recovered based on two consecutive negative NP/OP PCR tests, clearance by a healthcare professional, or resolution of symptoms. Mobile phlebotomists in the prospective study collected whole blood, serum and a nasopharyngeal or oropharyngeal swab from every participant. Over a 2-month period, participants in the prospective study had the option of providing additional blood draws and questionnaires. Before DNA extraction, prospective study blood samples were shipped either frozen or at room temperature. This TCR was sampled from a woman between 25 and 40 years old who had recovered from COVID-19. Sequenced: PBMCs or T cells enriched from blood (not recorded which).

The sequenced DNA is TGTGCCAAAGTGAGCGGCGGCAATGAGCAGTTCTTC. This sequence encodes CAKVSGGNEQFF. In this chain, TRBV27 is recombined with TRBJ2-1; a tentative D call is TRBD2 (5 bases match). The CDR3 measures 12 amino acids from cysteine to phenylalanine. Only the CDR3 part of the read is kept: 36 bases, read in frame from the first base. The trim is 10 bases for V and 6 bases for J, with a gap of 13 bases between the germline ends. From the germline V gene (reference sequence), CDR1 is MNHEY and CDR2 is SMNVEV.